A single sample gave rise to the 23 T cell receptor beta chains below, sequenced in a study of immune cell composition in non-small cell lung cancer. Only in-frame clones appear in the TCRdb table, and some are missing; sequencing was by immunoSEQ multiplex PCR. Of approximately 4,400 clones detected, 70% to 85% appear once; the ten largest clones hold 29%. Input material: lung tumor tissue. The receptors were gathered from a human donor with non-small cell lung cancer.

The gene calls are TRBV28 and TRBJ1-4; D is ambiguous. This CDR3 comprises 15 residues. Germline V gives CDR1 MDHEN, CDR2 SYDVKM. Trimming removed 3 bases at V and 0 bases at J, with 8 bases between. This CDR3 reads CASSLGGTTNEKLFF. The DNA of the CDR3 is TGTGCCAGCAGTTTGGGAGGGACAACTAATGAAAAACTGTTTTTT.

The chain employs TRBV5-1 and TRBJ1-3; D is perhaps TRBD1 (5 bases). CDR1 is SGHRS and CDR2 is YFSETQ in the germline V gene. Trimming pared 4 bases from V and 3 bases from J, leaving 17 bases between. The CDR3 is 16 residues long. The CDR3 loop is CASSPGGGVHGNTIYF. Written as DNA, the CDR3 is TGCGCCAGCAGCCCGGGGGGAGGTGTGCATGGAAACACCATATATTTT.

V gene TRBV15 combines with J gene TRBJ2-7; TRBD1 is a possible D gene (6 bases). This CDR3 region has 15 residues. Germline CDR1 reads LNHNV; CDR2 reads YYDKDF (reference sequence). V lost 0 bases and J lost 5, with 14 bases in between. The CDR3 DNA reads TGTGCCACCAGCAGAGAAGGCAGGGGTCTCGACGAGCAGTACTTC. It codes for CATSREGRGLDEQYF.

The chain combines TRBV6-5 with TRBJ2-7, with D possibly being TRBD1 (5 bases). V lost 2 bases and J 0 bases, leaving 14 bases between the germline ends. This CDR3 is built from 16 residues. Germline-derived CDR1 and CDR2 are MNHEY and SVGAGI. CDR3 in amino acids: CASSYGFAGNSYEQYF. The CDR3 nucleotides are TGTGCCAGCAGTTACGGTTTTGCAGGGAACTCCTACGAGCAGTACTTC.

This sequence joins TRBV15 and TRBJ2-5, with 7 nucleotides matching TRBD2. CDR1 LNHNV and CDR2 YYDKDF come from the germline V gene (reference sequence). J gave up 2 bases and V 1 base, and 7 bases lay outside the gene matches. This CDR3 has 16 residues. This CDR3 is CATSRVASGLQETQYF. The CDR3 bases are TGTGCCACCAGCAGAGTGGCTAGCGGATTACAAGAGACCCAGTACTTC.

The V call is TRBV6-1, the J call TRBJ2-7; TRBD1 matches at 8 bases. The V gene end was trimmed by 3 bases and the J gene end by 3 bases; junction bases not matched to a gene: 1. CDR1 and CDR2 (germline): MNHNS, SASEGT. The CDR3 spans 13 residues. CDR3: CASSDRGRYEQYF. The CDR3, as DNA: TGTGCCAGCAGTGACAGGGGGCGCTACGAGCAGTACTTC.

The chain is built from TRBV30 and TRBJ1-4; D not certain. V shed 2 bases and J shed 7 bases, with 8 bases lying between them. Germline V gene lookup returns CDR1 GTSNPN and CDR2 SVGIG (reference sequence). This CDR3 is built from 12 residues. CDR3 DNA sequence: TGTGCCTGGAGTCCCGGGGTTGAAAAACTGTTTTTT. Protein product: CAWSPGVEKLFF.

This rearrangement joins TRBV28 to TRBJ2-1; a weak D match, TRBD2 (5 bases). The CDR3 extends over 12 amino acids. V lost 7 bases to trimming and J lost 2 bases, with 6 bases between them. Germline V gene data show CDR1 as MDHEN and CDR2 as SYDVKM. CDR3 coding DNA: TGTGCCAGCACGACTACCTACAATGAGCAGTTCTTC. This codes for CASTTTYNEQFF.

The rearrangement joins TRBV9 to TRBJ1-6; D might be TRBD1 (6 bases). Looked up from germline, CDR1 is SGDLS and CDR2 is YYNGEE. Trimming removed 3 bases at V and 1 base at J, with 14 bases between. This CDR3 region has 17 residues. DNA for the CDR3: TGTGCCAGCAGCGCCCGATCCAGGGGATCCTATAATTCACCCCTCCACTTT. It encodes CASSARSRGSYNSPLHF.

This clone was found once. The chain recombines TRBV28 with TRBJ1-3; 10 bases are a match to TRBD1. The junction had 8 bases not matched to a gene; V was cut back by 5 bases and J by 4 bases. The CDR3 is 16 amino acids. Germline V gene data show CDR1 as MDHEN and CDR2 as SYDVKM. The CDR3 DNA follows: TGTGCCAGCAGTCAGACAGGGGGCGCAGGGGGAAACACCATATATTTT. It codes for CASSQTGGAGGNTIYF.

The chain employs TRBV6-5 and TRBJ1-4; TRBD1 matches 9 bases. Germline V gene lookup returns CDR1 MNHEY and CDR2 SVGAGI. The CDR3 is made up of 15 amino acids. With V trimmed by 2 bases and J by 8 bases, 6 bases remained unmatched. CDR3 amino acids: CASSYAGTGTEKLFF. For the CDR3, the DNA is TGTGCCAGCAGTTACGCCGGGACAGGGACAGAAAAACTGTTTTTT.

V and J are TRBV6-1 and TRBJ2-7, with TRBD2 matching over 10 bases. V shed 11 bases, J shed 7 bases, and the junction held 11 bases outside the gene matches. The length of the CDR3 is 13 residues. The germline CDR1 and CDR2 sequences are MNHNS and SASEGT. Here the CDR3 reads CAGQREGPGEQYF. DNA for the CDR3: TGTGCCGGCCAGCGGGAGGGCCCGGGTGAGCAGTACTTC.

In nucleotides, the CDR3 is TGTGCCAGCTCACGAGGGCGGGGAGAAAAACTGTTTTTT. It translates to CASSRGRGEKLFF. The V and J genes are TRBV18 and TRBJ1-4; D remains unclear. The CDR3 has 13 amino acids. Germline V gene lookup returns CDR1 KGHSH and CDR2 LQKENI. Trimming cost V 4 bases and J 8 bases, with 11 bases left between them. The variable domain in full, with the rest retrieved from reference TRBV18 and TRBJ1-4, is NAGVMQNPRHLVRRRGQEARLRCSPMKGHSHVYWYRQLPEEGLKFMVYLQKENIIDESGMPKERFSAEFPKEGPSILRIQQVVRGDSAAYFCASSRGRGEKLFFGSGTQLSVL.

This chain connects TRBV28 to TRBJ2-7; 11 bases map to TRBD1. Germline values: CDR1 MDHEN, CDR2 SYDVKM. The CDR3 is 14 residues long. Trimming took 4 bases from V and 7 from J; bases not matched to a gene: 6. CDR3 nucleotide sequence: TGTGCCAGCAGTTCTGGACAGGGGGCTAGGGAGCAGTACTTC. Amino acid sequence: CASSSGQGAREQYF.

The V and J genes are TRBV19 and TRBJ2-1; the match to TRBD1 covers 9 bases. This CDR3 region has 14 residues. Germline loops: CDR1 LNHDA, CDR2 SQIVND (reference sequence). V gave up 7 bases and J gave up 3 bases; unmatched junction bases: 4. The CDR3 reads CASTRQGGYNEQFF. The CDR3 DNA sequence: TGTGCCAGTACCCGACAGGGGGGCTACAATGAGCAGTTCTTC.

The gene calls are TRBV27 and TRBJ2-1, with a tentative D call TRBD2 (6 bases). Germline V gene data show CDR1 as MNHEY and CDR2 as SMNVEV (reference sequence). The V end lost 6 bases, the J end lost 9 bases, and 12 bases lay between the germline ends. There are 12 residues in the CDR3. DNA of the CDR3: TGTGCCAGCAGGGCGGGATTGGGTGAGCAGTTCTTC. Translated, it gives CASRAGLGEQFF.

The genes are TRBV15 and TRBJ2-3; D remains unclear. CDR1 and CDR2 (germline): LNHNV, YYDKDF (reference sequence). V was pared by 3 bases and J by 2 bases, with 3 bases between. The CDR3 runs to 12 residues. DNA of the CDR3: TGTGCCACCAGCAGCTACACAGATACGCAGTATTTT. Amino acids: CATSSYTDTQYF.

This clone turned up a few times. The CDR3 reads CAISDRSMGRETQYF. CDR3 sequence (DNA): TGTGCCATCAGTGATAGGAGTATGGGGAGGGAGACCCAGTACTTC. V gene TRBV10-3 combines with J gene TRBJ2-5, with D perhaps TRBD2 (6 bases). V lost 3 bases, J lost 5 bases, and 16 bases lay in between. The CDR3 covers 15 residues. The germline V gene encodes CDR1 ENHRY and CDR2 SYGVKD.

This rearrangement joins TRBV6-6 to TRBJ2-1; 7 bases agree with TRBD1. V was pared by 6 bases and J by 6 bases, with 11 bases of the junction left unmatched. Germline V gene sequence: CDR1 MNHNY, CDR2 SVGAGI (reference sequence). This CDR3 has 15 amino acids. The CDR3 DNA sequence: TGTGCCAGCAGACAATCCAGACAGGGCCCCAATGAGCAGTTCTTC. Its translation is CASRQSRQGPNEQFF.

CDR3 DNA sequence: TGTGCCAGCGGGTTCCACACCACAGGGAACACTGAAGCTTTCTTT. This codes for CASGFHTTGNTEAFF. The rearrangement uses TRBV28 and TRBJ1-1; possible D gene TRBD1, 5 bases. Germline V lookup: CDR1 MDHEN, CDR2 SYDVKM. Trimming cost V 8 bases and J 1 base, with 17 bases left between them. The CDR3 is 15 amino acids.

The genes are TRBV5-6 and TRBJ2-7; 8 nucleotides line up with TRBD1. From germline, CDR1 is SGHDT and CDR2 YYEEEE. J was trimmed by 2 bases and V by 4 bases; bases with no gene match: 5. CDR3 length: 14 amino acids. CDR3 DNA sequence: TGTGCCAGCAGCGGACAGGGAACCCCCTACGAGCAGTACTTC. Translating gives CASSGQGTPYEQYF.

CDR3 sequence: CATTASGNRVEQYF. The CDR3 DNA sequence: TGTGCCACCACTGCTAGCGGGAATCGGGTCGAGCAGTACTTC. This chain uses TRBV28 with TRBJ2-7; 9 bases fit TRBD2. J lost 6 bases, V lost 10 bases, and 13 bases had no gene match. Germline lookup yields CDR1 MDHEN and CDR2 SYDVKM. The CDR3 runs to 14 residues.

This sequence joins TRBV5-6 and TRBJ2-7, with no clear D. Germline CDR1 SGHDT, CDR2 YYEEEE. The CDR3 loop spans 13 amino acids. Deletions cut 4 bases from V and 3 bases from J, with 11 bases between. The CDR3 bases are TGTGCCAGCAGCACCCCAGATATCTACGAGCAGTACTTC. It codes for CASSTPDIYEQYF. Filled out from reference TRBV5-6 and TRBJ2-7, the complete variable domain reads DAGVTQSPTHLIKTRGQQVTLRCSPKSGHDTVSWYQQALGQGPQFIFQYYEEEERQRGNFPDRFSGHQFPNYSSELNVNALLLGDSALYLCASSTPDIYEQYFGPGTRLTVT.